This TCR beta chain was retrieved from a study of T-cell memory formation after mild COVID-19. Study results and limitations: Among clones contracting day 15 to 85, CD4/CD8 was balanced, whereas later expanders leaned CD4+.

This clonotype was counted ten times or more. The antigen is undetermined. TCR alpha and TCR beta cDNA libraries carrying sample barcodes and UMIs were produced by 5'RACE using constant-segment primers. Each CDR3 protein is one row after TCRdb ran MiXCR on the 5' RACE reads. The table shows 30,000 to 40,000 distinct CDR3 sequences, with about an eighth occurring only once. Deletions cut 5 bases from V and 2 bases from J, with 0 bases between. There are 11 residues in the CDR3. Germline lookup yields CDR1 SGHVS and CDR2 FNYEAQ. The sequenced sample consisted of PBMCs or a T cell subset sorted from them (not recorded which). This clonotype was obtained from a man in his late teens or twenties who had mild COVID-19 (a few samples of this study predate the infection). Cell type and time point are not known. The genes are TRBV7-6 and TRBJ1-4; D is unclear. The CDR3 spells CASSTNEKLFF. CDR3 DNA sequence: TGTGCCAGCAGCACTAATGAAAAACTGTTTTTT.